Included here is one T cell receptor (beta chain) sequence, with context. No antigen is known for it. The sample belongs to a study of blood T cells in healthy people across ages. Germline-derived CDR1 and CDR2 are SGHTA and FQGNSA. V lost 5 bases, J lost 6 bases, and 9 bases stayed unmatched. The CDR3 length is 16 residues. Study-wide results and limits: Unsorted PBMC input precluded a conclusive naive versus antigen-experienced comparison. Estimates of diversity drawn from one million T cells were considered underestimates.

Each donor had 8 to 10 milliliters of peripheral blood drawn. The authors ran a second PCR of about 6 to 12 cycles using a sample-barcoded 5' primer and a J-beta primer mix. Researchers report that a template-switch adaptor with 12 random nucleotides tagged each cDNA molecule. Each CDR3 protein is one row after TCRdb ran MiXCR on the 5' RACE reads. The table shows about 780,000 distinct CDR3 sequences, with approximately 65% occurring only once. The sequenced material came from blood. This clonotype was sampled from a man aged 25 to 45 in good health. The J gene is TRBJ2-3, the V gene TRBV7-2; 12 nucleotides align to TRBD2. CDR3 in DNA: TGTGCCAGCAGCGCGGCTAGCGGGGGGGCGTGGGATACGCAGTATTTT. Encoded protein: CASSAASGGAWDTQYF. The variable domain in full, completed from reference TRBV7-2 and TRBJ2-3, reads GAGVSQSPSNKVTEKGKDVELRCDPISGHTALYWYRQSLGQGLEFLIYFQGNSAPDKSGLPSDRFSAERTGGSVSTLTIQRTQQEDSAVYLCASSAASGGAWDTQYFGPGTRLTVL.